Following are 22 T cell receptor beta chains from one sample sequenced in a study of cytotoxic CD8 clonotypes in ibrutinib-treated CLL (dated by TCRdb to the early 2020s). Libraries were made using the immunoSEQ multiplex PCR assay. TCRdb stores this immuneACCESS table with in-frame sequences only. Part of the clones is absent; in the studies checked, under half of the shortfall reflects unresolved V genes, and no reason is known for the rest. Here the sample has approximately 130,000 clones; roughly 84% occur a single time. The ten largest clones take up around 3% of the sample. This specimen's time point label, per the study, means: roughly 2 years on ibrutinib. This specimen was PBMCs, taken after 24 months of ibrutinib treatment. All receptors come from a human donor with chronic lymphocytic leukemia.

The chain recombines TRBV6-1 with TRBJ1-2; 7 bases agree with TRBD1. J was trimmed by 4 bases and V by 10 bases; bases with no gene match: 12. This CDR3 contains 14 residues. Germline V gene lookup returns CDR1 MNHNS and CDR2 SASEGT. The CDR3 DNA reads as TGTGCCACCCACCCGACAGGGAGTCTCTATGGCTACACCTTC. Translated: CATHPTGSLYGYTF.

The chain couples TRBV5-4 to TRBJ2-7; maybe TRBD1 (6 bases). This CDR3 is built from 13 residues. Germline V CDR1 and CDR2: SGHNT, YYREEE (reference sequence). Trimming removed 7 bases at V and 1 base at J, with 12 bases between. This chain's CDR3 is CASQVTGSYEQYF. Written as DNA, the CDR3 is TGTGCCAGCCAGGTGACAGGATCCTACGAGCAGTACTTC.

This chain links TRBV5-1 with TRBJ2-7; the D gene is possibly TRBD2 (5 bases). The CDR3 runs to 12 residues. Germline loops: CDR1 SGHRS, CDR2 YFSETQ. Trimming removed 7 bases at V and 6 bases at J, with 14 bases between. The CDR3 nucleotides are TGCGCCAGCGCCCGGGGAGAGGGCGAGCAGTACTTC. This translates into CASARGEGEQYF.

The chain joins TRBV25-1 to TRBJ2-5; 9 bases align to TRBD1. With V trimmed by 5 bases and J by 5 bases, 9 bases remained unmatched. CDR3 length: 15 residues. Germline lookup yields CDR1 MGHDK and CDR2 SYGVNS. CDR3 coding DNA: TGTGCCAGCAGTCCCCGGGACAGGGTTGACGAGACCCAGTACTTC. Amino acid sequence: CASSPRDRVDETQYF. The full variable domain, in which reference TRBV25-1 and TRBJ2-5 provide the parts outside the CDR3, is EADIYQTPRYLVIGTGKKITLECSQTMGHDKMYWYQQDPGMELHLIHYSYGVNSTEKGDLSSESTVSRIRTEHFPLTLESARPSHTSQYLCASSPRDRVDETQYFGPGTRLLVL.

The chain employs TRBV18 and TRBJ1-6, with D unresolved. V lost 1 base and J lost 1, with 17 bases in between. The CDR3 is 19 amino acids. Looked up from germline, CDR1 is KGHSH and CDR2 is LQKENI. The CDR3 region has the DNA TGTGCCAGCTCACCACGGACCCCCTCGGGATGGTCCTATAATTCACCCCTCCACTTT. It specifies CASSPRTPSGWSYNSPLHF.

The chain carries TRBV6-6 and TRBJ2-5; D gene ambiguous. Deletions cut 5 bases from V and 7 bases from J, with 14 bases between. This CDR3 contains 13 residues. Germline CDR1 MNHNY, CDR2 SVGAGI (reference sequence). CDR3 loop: CASSTDGLGTQYF. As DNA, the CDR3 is TGTGCCAGCAGTACGGACGGGCTCGGGACCCAGTACTTC.

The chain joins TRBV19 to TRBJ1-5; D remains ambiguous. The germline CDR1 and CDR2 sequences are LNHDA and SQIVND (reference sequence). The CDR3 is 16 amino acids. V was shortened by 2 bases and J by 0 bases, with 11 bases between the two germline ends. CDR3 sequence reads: CASSIIQTYSNQPQHF. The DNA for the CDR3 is TGTGCCAGTAGTATAATCCAGACCTATAGCAATCAGCCCCAGCATTTT.

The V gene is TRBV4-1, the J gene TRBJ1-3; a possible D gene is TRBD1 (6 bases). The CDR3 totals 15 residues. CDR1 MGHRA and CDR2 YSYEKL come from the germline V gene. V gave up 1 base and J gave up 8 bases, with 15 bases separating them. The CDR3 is CASSQAQGDVDTIYF. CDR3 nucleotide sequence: TGCGCCAGCAGCCAAGCACAGGGAGACGTAGACACCATATATTTT.

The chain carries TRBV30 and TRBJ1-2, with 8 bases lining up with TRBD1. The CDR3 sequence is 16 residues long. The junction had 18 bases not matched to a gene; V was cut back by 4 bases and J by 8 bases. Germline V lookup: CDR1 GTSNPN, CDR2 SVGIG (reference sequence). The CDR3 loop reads CAWKGINRGIEKGYTF. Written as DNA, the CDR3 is TGTGCCTGGAAAGGGATAAACAGGGGGATTGAAAAGGGCTACACCTTC.

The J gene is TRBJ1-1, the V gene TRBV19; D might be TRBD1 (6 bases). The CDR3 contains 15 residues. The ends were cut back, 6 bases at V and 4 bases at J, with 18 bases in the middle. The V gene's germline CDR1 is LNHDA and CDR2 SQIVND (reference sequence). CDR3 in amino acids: CASSLNRAESTEAFF. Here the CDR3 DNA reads TGTGCCAGTAGCCTAAACAGGGCGGAAAGCACTGAAGCTTTCTTT.

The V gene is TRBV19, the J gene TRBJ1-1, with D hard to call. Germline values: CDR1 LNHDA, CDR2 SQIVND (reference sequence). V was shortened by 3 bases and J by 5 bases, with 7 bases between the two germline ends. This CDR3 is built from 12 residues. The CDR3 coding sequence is TGTGCCAGTAGTATCTTGGGGACTGAAGCTTTCTTT. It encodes CASSILGTEAFF.

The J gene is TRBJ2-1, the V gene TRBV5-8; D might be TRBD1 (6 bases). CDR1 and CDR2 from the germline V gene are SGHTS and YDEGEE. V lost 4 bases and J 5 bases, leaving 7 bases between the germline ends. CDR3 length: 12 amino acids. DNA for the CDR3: TGTGCCAGCAGCCGGACAGACAATGAGCAGTTCTTC. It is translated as CASSRTDNEQFF.

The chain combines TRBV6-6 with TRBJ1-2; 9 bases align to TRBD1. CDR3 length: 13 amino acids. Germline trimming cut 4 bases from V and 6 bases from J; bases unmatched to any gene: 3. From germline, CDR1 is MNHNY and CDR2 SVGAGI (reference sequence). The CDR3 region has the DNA TGTGCCAGCAGTTTACAGGGGGCGGATGGCTACACCTTC. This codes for CASSLQGADGYTF.

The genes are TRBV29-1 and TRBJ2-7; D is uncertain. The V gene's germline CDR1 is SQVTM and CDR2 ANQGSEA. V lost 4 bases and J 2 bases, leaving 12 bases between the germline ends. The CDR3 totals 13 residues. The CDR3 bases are TGCAGCGTTGGAGGTAAGGGCGCCTACGAGCAGTACTTC. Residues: CSVGGKGAYEQYF.

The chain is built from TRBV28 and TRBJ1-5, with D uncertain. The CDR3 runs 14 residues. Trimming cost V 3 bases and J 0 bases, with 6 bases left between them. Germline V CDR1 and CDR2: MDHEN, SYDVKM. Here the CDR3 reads CASSFGDSNQPQHF. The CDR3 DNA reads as TGTGCCAGCAGTTTCGGGGATAGCAATCAGCCCCAGCATTTT.

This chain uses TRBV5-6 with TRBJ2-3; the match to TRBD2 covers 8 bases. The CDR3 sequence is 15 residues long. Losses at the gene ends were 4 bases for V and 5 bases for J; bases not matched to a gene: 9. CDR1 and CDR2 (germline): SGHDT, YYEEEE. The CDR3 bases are TGTGCCAGCAGCCAAGGGTCCAGCGGGGGAGATACGCAGTATTTT. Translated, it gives CASSQGSSGGDTQYF.

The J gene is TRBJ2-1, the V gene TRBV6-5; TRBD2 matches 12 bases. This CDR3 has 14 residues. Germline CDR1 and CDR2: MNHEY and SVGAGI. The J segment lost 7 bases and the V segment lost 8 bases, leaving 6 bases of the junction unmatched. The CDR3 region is CASGLAGGRNEQFF. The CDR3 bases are TGTGCCAGCGGGCTAGCGGGGGGGAGAAATGAGCAGTTCTTC.

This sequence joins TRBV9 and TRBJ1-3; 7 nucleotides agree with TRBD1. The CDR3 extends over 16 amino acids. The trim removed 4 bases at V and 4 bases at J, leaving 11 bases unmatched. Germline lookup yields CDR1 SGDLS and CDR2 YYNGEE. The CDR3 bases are TGTGCCAGCAGCACCACAGGGGATGTAACGGGAAACACCATATATTTT. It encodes CASSTTGDVTGNTIYF.

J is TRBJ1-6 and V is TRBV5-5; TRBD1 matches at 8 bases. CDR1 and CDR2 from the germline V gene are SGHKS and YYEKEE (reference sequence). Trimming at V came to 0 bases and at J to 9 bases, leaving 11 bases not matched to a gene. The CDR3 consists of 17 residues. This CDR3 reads CASSLAGTGAYGSPLHF. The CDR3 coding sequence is TGTGCCAGCAGCTTGGCTGGGACAGGAGCTTACGGTTCACCCCTCCACTTT.

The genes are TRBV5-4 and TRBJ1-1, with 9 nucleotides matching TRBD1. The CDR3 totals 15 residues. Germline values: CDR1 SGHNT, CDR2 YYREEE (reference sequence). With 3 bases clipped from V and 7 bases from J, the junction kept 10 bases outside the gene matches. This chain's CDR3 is CASSSYTGGSGEAFF. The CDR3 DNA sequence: TGTGCCAGCAGCTCTTATACAGGGGGCTCGGGTGAAGCTTTCTTT.

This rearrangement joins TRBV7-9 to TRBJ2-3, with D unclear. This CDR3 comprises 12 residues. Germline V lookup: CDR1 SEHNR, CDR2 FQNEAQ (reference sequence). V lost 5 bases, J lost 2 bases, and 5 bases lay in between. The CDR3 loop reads CASSRPTDTQYF. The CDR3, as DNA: TGTGCCAGCAGCCGTCCCACAGATACGCAGTATTTT.

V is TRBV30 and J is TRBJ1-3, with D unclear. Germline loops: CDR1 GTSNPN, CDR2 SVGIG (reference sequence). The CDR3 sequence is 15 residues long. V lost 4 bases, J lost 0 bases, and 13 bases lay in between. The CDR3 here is CAWTPPDASGNTIYF. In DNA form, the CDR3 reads TGTGCCTGGACCCCCCCGGACGCCTCTGGAAACACCATATATTTT.